These 18 T cell receptor beta chains came from one sample sequenced in a study of response to subunit inactivated influenza vaccine. TCRdb passed the RT-PCR reads through MiXCR, listing each CDR3 protein once. The sample includes hundreds of thousands of distinct CDR3 sequences, 12% seen only once; the top ten take roughly a tenth. The sequenced sample was PBMCs from blood, obtained on the day of vaccination. The source of these receptors is a man aged 45-65 years who received an inactivated influenza vaccine.

The chain employs TRBV6-5 and TRBJ1-4; no reliable D call. V lost 4 bases, J lost 6 bases, and 12 bases lay in between. There are 14 residues in the CDR3. The germline V gene encodes CDR1 MNHEY and CDR2 SVGAGI. The CDR3 nucleotides read TGTGCCAGCAGTTCCCAAAGCGGGGATGAAAAACTGTTTTTT. This encodes CASSSQSGDEKLFF.

This clonotype has only a few counts. This sequence joins TRBV20-1 and TRBJ2-3, with 9 bases aligning to TRBD1. In germline, CDR1 is DFQATT, CDR2 SNEGSKA (reference sequence). Trimming removed 5 bases from V and 0 bases from J; junction bases left unmatched: 3. This CDR3 spans 14 amino acids. DNA of the CDR3: TGCAGTGCTTCACAGGGGGCAAGCACAGATACGCAGTATTTT. Protein sequence: CSASQGASTDTQYF.

This clonotype was seen a handful of times. The chain is built from TRBV7-9 and TRBJ2-5, with D possibly TRBD2 on 6 matching bases. Trimming pared 5 bases from V and 3 bases from J, leaving 16 bases between. CDR1 and CDR2 from the germline V gene are SEHNR and FQNEAQ (reference sequence). The CDR3 is made up of 15 amino acids. CDR3 in DNA: TGTGCCAGCAGCGATCTAGCGCTCATCAAAGAGACCCAGTACTTC. It translates to CASSDLALIKETQYF.

The chain uses TRBV12-3 or TRBV12-4 and TRBJ2-2; tentatively, D is TRBD2 (5 bases). The germline V and J ends were trimmed by 10 bases and 6 bases, with 15 bases remaining between them. This CDR3 region has 13 residues. The CDR3 DNA is TGTGCCACCAGAGGGATTGGGGCCGGGGAGCTGTTTTTT. It is translated as CATRGIGAGELFF.

The genes are TRBV20-1 and TRBJ1-5; tentatively, D is TRBD1 (5 bases). The CDR3 consists of 12 residues. Trimming shortened V by 7 bases and J by 4 bases, and 11 bases separated the two germline ends. CDR1 and CDR2 from the germline V gene are DFQATT and SNEGSKA (reference sequence). CDR3 protein: CSVIQGNQPQHF. The CDR3 DNA reads TGCAGTGTTATTCAGGGTAATCAGCCCCAGCATTTT.

There are many counts of this clonotype. This chain connects TRBV5-6 to TRBJ1-1; D remains ambiguous. The CDR3 contains 14 residues. Trimming cost V 4 bases and J 1 base, with 11 bases left between them. Germline CDR1 is SGHDT and CDR2 is YYEEEE. Here the CDR3 reads CASSPSKWNTEAFF. The CDR3 DNA sequence: TGTGCCAGCAGCCCCAGTAAGTGGAACACTGAAGCTTTCTTT.

This clonotype occurred a few times. The chain is built from TRBV5-1 and TRBJ2-2; 7 nucleotides agree with TRBD2. With 4 bases clipped from V and 6 bases from J, the junction kept 6 bases outside the gene matches. Per the germline V gene, CDR1 is SGHRS and CDR2 is YFSETQ. The CDR3 spans 14 residues. CDR3 DNA: TGCGCCAGCAGCGGATGGACTAGGCCCGGGGAGCTGTTTTTT. It is translated as CASSGWTRPGELFF. Full variable domain (remainder filled in from reference TRBV5-1 and TRBJ2-2): KAGVTQTPRYLIKTRGQQVTLSCSPISGHRSVSWYQQTPGQGLQFLFEYFSETQRNKGNFPGRFSGRQFSNSRSEMNVSTLELGDSALYLCASSGWTRPGELFFGEGSRLTVL.

The sample holds a few counts of this clonotype. The chain recombines TRBV3-1 with TRBJ2-3; TRBD2 aligns across 10 bases. With V trimmed by 0 bases and J by 8 bases, 14 bases remained unmatched. Germline lookup yields CDR1 LGHDT and CDR2 YNNKEL (reference sequence). This CDR3 has 18 residues. CDR3 protein: CASSQDFASGSFRATQYF. The CDR3 DNA reads as TGTGCCAGCAGCCAAGATTTTGCTAGCGGGAGCTTTCGTGCTACGCAGTATTTT.

The chain uses TRBV4-1 and TRBJ1-5, with D possibly TRBD1 on 5 matching bases. This CDR3 spans 16 amino acids. The V gene lost 3 bases and the J gene lost 5 bases, with 17 bases spanning the gap. CDR1 is MGHRA, CDR2 YSYEKL, per germline. CDR3 region: CASSHPTGQGYQPQHF. As DNA, the CDR3 is TGCGCCAGCAGCCACCCAACCGGGCAGGGTTATCAGCCCCAGCATTTT.

The chain joins TRBV7-2 to TRBJ2-7, with a weak D call TRBD2 (6 bases). The CDR3 runs 17 residues. Germline CDR1 SGHTA, CDR2 FQGNSA. V was cut by 3 bases and J by 0 bases, with 18 bases left in between. The CDR3 region is CASSFGRGRWTSYEQYF. CDR3 in DNA: TGTGCCAGCAGCTTCGGGCGGGGTAGATGGACCTCCTACGAGCAGTACTTC.

The rearrangement links TRBV3-1 to TRBJ1-1, with a tentative D call TRBD1 (5 bases). There are 14 residues in the CDR3. V lost 4 bases, J lost 0 bases, and 9 bases lay in between. Germline V CDR1 and CDR2: LGHDT, YNNKEL (reference sequence). The CDR3 loop is CASSRPGVNTEAFF. CDR3 DNA: TGTGCCAGCAGCCGACCGGGGGTGAACACTGAAGCTTTCTTT.

The chain recombines TRBV11-2 with TRBJ1-4; D gene ambiguous. Germline CDR1 reads SGHAT; CDR2 reads FQNNGV. CDR3 length: 18 residues. V lost 0 bases to trimming and J lost 0 bases, with 14 bases between them. CDR3 nucleotides: TGTGCCAGCAGCTTAGAATTCTCGGGAGTTGCAACTAATGAAAAACTGTTTTTT. Translating it yields CASSLEFSGVATNEKLFF. Drawing the rest from reference TRBV11-2 and TRBJ1-4, the complete variable domain is EAGVAQSPRYKIIEKRQSVAFWCNPISGHATLYWYQQILGQGPKLLIQFQNNGVVDDSQLPKDRFSAERLKGVDSTLKIQPAKLEDSAVYLCASSLEFSGVATNEKLFFGSGTQLSVL.

The chain employs TRBV25-1 and TRBJ2-1; maybe TRBD1 (6 bases). The CDR3 is 14 residues long. Germline lookup yields CDR1 MGHDK and CDR2 SYGVNS. Trimming took off 0 bases at V and 7 bases at J, with 10 bases between the two ends. The DNA of the CDR3 is TGTGCCAGCAGTGAATACAGGGGCAGGAATGAGCAGTTCTTC. Translated: CASSEYRGRNEQFF. Variable domain in full (rest from reference TRBV25-1 and TRBJ2-1): EADIYQTPRYLVIGTGKKITLECSQTMGHDKMYWYQQDPGMELHLIHYSYGVNSTEKGDLSSESTVSRIRTEHFPLTLESARPSHTSQYLCASSEYRGRNEQFFGPGTRLTVL.

There are many counts of this clonotype. The gene calls are TRBV3-1 and TRBJ2-1, with 12 positions matching TRBD2. The ends lost 4 bases at V and 10 bases at J; junction bases unmatched: 8. Germline loops: CDR1 LGHDT, CDR2 YNNKEL (reference sequence). This CDR3 spans 15 amino acids. CDR3 in amino acids: CASSRSSGGALEQFF. Written as DNA, the CDR3 is TGTGCCAGCAGCCGTTCTAGCGGGGGGGCCTTGGAGCAGTTCTTC.

The chain combines TRBV4-2 with TRBJ2-5; 7 positions match TRBD1. This CDR3 has 15 amino acids. V lost 3 bases and J lost 2; bases outside the gene matches: 6. Germline V gives CDR1 LGHNA, CDR2 YNFKEQ. CDR3 DNA: TGTGCCAGCAGCCACGAACAGGGGAGACAAGAGACCCAGTACTTC. Its translation is CASSHEQGRQETQYF.

This clonotype was recorded a few times. At one of its ends the junction is not consistent with the germline gene, which may arise from a read error. The chain links TRBV3-1 to TRBJ1-1; 7 bases line up with TRBD1. Germline-derived CDR1 and CDR2 are LGHDT and YNNKEL (reference sequence). The CDR3 runs 13 residues. CDR3 residues: CASSRQGLGVPHF. CDR3 DNA sequence: TGTGCCAGCAGCCGACAGGGTTTAGGTGTACCGCACTTT.

This clonotype has a count of ten or more. Here the CDR3 DNA reads TGTGCCAGCAGCTCCCTGATGAACACTGAAGCTTTCTTT. The encoded protein is CASSSLMNTEAFF. The genes are TRBV3-1 and TRBJ1-1; no definite D call. The ends were cut back, 5 bases at V and 0 bases at J, with 7 bases in the middle. The CDR3 has 13 residues. The germline V gene has CDR1 LGHDT and CDR2 YNNKEL (reference sequence). Full variable domain (missing parts from reference TRBV3-1 and TRBJ1-1): DTAVSQTPKYLVTQMGNDKSIKCEQNLGHDTMYWYKQDSKKFLKIMFSYNNKELIINETVPNRFSPKSPDKAHLNLHINSLELGDSAVYFCASSSLMNTEAFFGQGTRLTVV.

This clonotype was detected a few times. V and J are TRBV6-1 and TRBJ2-5; a weak D match, TRBD1 (5 bases). The V gene's germline CDR1 is MNHNS and CDR2 SASEGT. The CDR3 contains 14 residues. The V end lost 4 bases, the J end lost 2 bases, and 11 bases lay between the germline ends. DNA of the CDR3: TGTGCCAGCAGTGCCTGGGGCGGTCAAGAGACCCAGTACTTC. This encodes CASSAWGGQETQYF.